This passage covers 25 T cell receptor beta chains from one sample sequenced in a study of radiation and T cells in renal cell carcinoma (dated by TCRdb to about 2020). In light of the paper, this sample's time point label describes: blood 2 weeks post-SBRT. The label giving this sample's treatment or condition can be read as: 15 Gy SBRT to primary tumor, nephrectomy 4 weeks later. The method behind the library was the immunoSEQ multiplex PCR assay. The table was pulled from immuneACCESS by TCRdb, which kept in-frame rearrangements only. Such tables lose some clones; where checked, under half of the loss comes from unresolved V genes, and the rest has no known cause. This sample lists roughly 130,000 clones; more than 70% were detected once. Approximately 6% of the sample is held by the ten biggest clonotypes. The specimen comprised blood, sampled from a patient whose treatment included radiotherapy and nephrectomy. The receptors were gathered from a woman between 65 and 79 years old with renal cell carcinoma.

CDR3 bases: TGCGCCAGCAGAACAGGGGGCGGAGAGACCCAGTACTTC. Protein: CASRTGGGETQYF. V is TRBV5-1 and J is TRBJ2-5; 9 bases match TRBD1. The CDR3 totals 13 residues. The trim removed 5 bases at V and 4 bases at J, leaving 3 bases unmatched. Germline V CDR1 and CDR2: SGHRS, YFSETQ.

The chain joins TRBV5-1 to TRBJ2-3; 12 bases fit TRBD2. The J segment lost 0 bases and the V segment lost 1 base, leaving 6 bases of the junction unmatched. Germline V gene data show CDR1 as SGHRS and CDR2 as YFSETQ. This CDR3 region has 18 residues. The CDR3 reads CASSLLASGGASTDTQYF. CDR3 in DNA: TGCGCCAGCAGCTTGTTGGCTAGCGGGGGGGCTAGCACAGATACGCAGTATTTT.

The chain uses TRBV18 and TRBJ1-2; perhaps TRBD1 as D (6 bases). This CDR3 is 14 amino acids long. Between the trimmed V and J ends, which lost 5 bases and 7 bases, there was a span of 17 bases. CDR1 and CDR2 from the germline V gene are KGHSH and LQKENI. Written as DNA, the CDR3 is TGTGCCAGCTCAGCGGACCAGGGGTACTCTGGCTACACCTTC. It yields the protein CASSADQGYSGYTF.

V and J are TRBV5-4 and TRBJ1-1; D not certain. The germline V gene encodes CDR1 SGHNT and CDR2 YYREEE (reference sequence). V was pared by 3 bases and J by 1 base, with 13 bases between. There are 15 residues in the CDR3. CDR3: CASSSPSPRNTEAFF. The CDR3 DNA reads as TGTGCCAGCAGCTCTCCCTCGCCACGGAACACTGAAGCTTTCTTT. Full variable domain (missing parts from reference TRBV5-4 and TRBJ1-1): ETGVTQSPTHLIKTRGQQVTLRCSSQSGHNTVSWYQQALGQGPQFIFQYYREEENGRGNFPPRFSGLQFPNYSSELNVNALELDDSALYLCASSSPSPRNTEAFFGQGTRLTVV.

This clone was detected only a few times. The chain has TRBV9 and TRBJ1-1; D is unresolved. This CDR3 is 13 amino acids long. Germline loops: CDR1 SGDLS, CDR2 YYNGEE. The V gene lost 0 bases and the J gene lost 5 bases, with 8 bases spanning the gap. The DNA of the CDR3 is TGTGCCAGCAGCGTAGGGAAAAGAACTGAAGCTTTCTTT. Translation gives CASSVGKRTEAFF.

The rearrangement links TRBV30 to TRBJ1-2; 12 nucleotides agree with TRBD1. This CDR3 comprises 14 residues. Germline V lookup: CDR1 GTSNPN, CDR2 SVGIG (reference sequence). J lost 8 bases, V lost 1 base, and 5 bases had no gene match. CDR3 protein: CAWSGGQGARGYTF. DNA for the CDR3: TGTGCCTGGAGTGGGGGACAGGGGGCCAGAGGCTACACCTTC.

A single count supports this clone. In DNA, the CDR3 is TGTGCCAGCAGTTTAGGAAACTGGGGTCGGGGTTTTTTCGAGAACACTGAAGCTTTCTTT. Translated: CASSLGNWGRGFFENTEAFF. The rearrangement joins TRBV28 to TRBJ1-1; unclear D gene. Deletions cut 2 bases from V and 1 base from J, with 26 bases between. CDR1 and CDR2 (germline): MDHEN, SYDVKM. The CDR3 contains 20 residues.

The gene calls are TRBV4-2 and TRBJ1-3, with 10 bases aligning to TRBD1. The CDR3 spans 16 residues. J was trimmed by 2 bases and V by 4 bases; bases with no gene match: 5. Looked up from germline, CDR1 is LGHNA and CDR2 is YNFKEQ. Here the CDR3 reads CASSPTGGLTGNTIYF. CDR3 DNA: TGTGCCAGCAGCCCGACAGGGGGCCTTACTGGAAACACCATATATTTT.

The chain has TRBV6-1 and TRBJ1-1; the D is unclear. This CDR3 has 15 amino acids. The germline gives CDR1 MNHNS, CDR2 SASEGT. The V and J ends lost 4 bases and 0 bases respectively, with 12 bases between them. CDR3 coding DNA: TGTGCCAGCAGTGCATTCTCAGGAATGAACACTGAAGCTTTCTTT. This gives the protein CASSAFSGMNTEAFF.

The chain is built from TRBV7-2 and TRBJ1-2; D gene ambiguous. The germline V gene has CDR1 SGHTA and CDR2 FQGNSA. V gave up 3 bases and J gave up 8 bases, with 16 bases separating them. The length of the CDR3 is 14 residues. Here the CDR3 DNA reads TGTGCCAGCAGCTTTATAATGAGGGATGAGGGCTACACCTTC. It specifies CASSFIMRDEGYTF.

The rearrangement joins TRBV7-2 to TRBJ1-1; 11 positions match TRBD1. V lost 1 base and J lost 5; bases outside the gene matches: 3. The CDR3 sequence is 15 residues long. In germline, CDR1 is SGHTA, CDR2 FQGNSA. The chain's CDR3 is CASSLVGTGGTEAFF. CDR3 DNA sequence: TGTGCCAGCAGCTTAGTAGGGACAGGGGGAACTGAAGCTTTCTTT.

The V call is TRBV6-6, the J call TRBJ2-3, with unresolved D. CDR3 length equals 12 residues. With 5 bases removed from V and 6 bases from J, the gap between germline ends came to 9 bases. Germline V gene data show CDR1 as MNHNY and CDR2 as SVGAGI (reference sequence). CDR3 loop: CASSTRGDTQYF. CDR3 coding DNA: TGTGCCAGCAGTACCCGTGGGGATACGCAGTATTTT.

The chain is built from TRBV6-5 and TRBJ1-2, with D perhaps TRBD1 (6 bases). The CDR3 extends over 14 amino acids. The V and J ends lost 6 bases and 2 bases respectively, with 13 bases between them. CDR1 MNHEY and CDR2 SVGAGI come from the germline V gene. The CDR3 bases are TGTGCCAGCAGGCCACCGGGACAAAACTATGGCTACACCTTC. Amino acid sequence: CASRPPGQNYGYTF.

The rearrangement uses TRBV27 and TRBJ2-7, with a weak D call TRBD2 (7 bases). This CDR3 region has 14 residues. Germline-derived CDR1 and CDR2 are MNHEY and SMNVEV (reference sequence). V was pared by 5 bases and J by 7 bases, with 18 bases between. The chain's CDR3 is CASSPQQGGTEQYF. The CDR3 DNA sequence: TGTGCCAGCAGTCCCCAACAGGGAGGGACGGAGCAGTACTTC.

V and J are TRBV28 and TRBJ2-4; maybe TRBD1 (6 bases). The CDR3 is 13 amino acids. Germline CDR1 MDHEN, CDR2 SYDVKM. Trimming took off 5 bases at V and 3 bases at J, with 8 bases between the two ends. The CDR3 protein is CASSVRGKNIQYF. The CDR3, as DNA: TGTGCCAGCAGTGTCAGGGGCAAAAACATTCAGTACTTC.

CDR3 amino acids: CASSTRLAGTGELFF. The CDR3 nucleotides are TGTGCCAGCAGCACCCGACTAGCTGGGACCGGGGAGCTGTTTTTT. The chain couples TRBV5-4 to TRBJ2-2; 7 bases are shared with TRBD2. Germline CDR1 reads SGHNT; CDR2 reads YYREEE (reference sequence). The J segment lost 5 bases and the V segment lost 4 bases, leaving 8 bases of the junction unmatched. The CDR3 consists of 15 residues.

The CDR3 DNA follows: TGTGCCAGTTCGTCGTTTGGGAACACTGAAGCTTTCTTT. Translated, it gives CASSSFGNTEAFF. The chain carries TRBV6-1 and TRBJ1-1; D not certain. From germline, CDR1 is MNHNS and CDR2 SASEGT. The CDR3 is 13 amino acids. The V and J ends lost 9 bases and 1 base respectively, with 12 bases between them.

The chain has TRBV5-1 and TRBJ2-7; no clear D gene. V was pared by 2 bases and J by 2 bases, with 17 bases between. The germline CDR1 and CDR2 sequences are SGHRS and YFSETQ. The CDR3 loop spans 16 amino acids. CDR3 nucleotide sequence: TGCGCCAGCAGCTTCGGTTGGGCCGGTGGGACCTACGAGCAGTACTTC. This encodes CASSFGWAGGTYEQYF.

CDR3 residues: CASSYLEGIETQYF. CDR3 nucleotides: TGTGCCAGCAGTTACTTGGAGGGGATAGAGACCCAGTACTTC. This rearrangement joins TRBV6-5 to TRBJ2-5; D is possibly TRBD2 (6 bases). In germline, CDR1 is MNHEY, CDR2 SVGAGI. Trimming pared 1 base from V and 4 bases from J, leaving 10 bases between. The CDR3 spans 14 residues.

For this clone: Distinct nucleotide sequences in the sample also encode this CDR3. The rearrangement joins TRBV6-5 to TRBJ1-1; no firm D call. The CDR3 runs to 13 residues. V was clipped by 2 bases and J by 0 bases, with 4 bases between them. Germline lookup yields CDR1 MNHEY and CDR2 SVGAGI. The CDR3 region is CASSYKVNTEAFF. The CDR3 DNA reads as TGTGCCAGCAGTTACAAAGTGAACACTGAAGCTTTCTTT.

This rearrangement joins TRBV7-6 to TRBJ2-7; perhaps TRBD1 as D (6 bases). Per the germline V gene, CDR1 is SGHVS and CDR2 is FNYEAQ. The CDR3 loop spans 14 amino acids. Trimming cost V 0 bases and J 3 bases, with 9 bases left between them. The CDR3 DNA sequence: TGTGCCAGCAGCTTAGCTTTCAGGGGCTACGAGCAGTACTTC. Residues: CASSLAFRGYEQYF. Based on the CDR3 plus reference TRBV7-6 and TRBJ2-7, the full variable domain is GAGVSQSPRYKVTKRGQDVALRCDPISGHVSLYWYRQALGQGPEFLTYFNYEAQQDKSGLPNDRFSAERPEGSISTLTIQRTEQRDSAMYRCASSLAFRGYEQYFGPGTRLTVT.

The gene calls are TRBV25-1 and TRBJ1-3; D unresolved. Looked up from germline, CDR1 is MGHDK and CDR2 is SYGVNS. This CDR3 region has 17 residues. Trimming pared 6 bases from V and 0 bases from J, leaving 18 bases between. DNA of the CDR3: TGTGCCAGCAGCCCCCACGCGAGATCAGTCTCTGGAAACACCATATATTTT. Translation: CASSPHARSVSGNTIYF.

The CDR3 spells CASSYFLTGGNIQYF. The CDR3 DNA follows: TGTGCCAGCAGTTACTTCCTGACAGGCGGAAACATTCAGTACTTC. The genes are TRBV6-5 and TRBJ2-4, with D possibly matching TRBD1 (6 bases). The V end was cut by 1 base, the J end by 6 bases, with 13 bases between. The CDR3 is 15 amino acids. In germline, CDR1 is MNHEY, CDR2 SVGAGI.

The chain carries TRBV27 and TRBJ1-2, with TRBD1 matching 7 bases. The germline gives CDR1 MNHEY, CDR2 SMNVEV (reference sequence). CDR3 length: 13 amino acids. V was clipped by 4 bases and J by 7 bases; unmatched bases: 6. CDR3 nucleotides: TGTGCCAGCAGTTCCACAGGGGTTTCTGGCTACACCTTC. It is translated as CASSSTGVSGYTF.

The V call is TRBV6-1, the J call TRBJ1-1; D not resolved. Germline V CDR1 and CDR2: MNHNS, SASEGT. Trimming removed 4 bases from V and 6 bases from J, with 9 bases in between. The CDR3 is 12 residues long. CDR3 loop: CASSVWSAEAFF. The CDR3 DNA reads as TGTGCCAGCAGTGTATGGTCCGCTGAAGCTTTCTTT.